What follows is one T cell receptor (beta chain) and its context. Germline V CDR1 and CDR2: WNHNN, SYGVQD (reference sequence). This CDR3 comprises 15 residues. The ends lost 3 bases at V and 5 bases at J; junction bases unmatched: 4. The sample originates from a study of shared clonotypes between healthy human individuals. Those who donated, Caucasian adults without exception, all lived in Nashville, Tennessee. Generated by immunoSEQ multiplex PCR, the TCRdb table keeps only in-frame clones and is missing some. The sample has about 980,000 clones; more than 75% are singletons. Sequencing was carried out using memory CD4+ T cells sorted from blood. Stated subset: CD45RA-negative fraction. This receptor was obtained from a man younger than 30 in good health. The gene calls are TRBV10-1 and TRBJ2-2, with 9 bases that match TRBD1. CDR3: CASSDIGQGTGELFF. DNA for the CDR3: TGCGCCAGCAGTGATATAGGACAGGGGACCGGGGAGCTGTTTTTT.